The 6 T cell receptor beta chains below come from one sample, sequenced in a study of blood T cell repertoires in COVID-19. Sequencing was performed with immunoSEQ multiplex PCR; in TCRdb, only in-frame clones are kept and a portion is missing. The table lists 30,000 to 40,000 clones, over 80% of them singletons, with 4.8% in the top ten. The sequencing input was peripheral blood. The receptors stem from a man aged 45-65 years with active COVID-19.

This clone was recorded once. This chain connects TRBV5-6 to TRBJ2-5, with 11 positions matching TRBD1. The CDR3 sequence is 16 residues long. Trimming took 4 bases from V and 6 from J; bases not matched to a gene: 11. Germline V gives CDR1 SGHDT, CDR2 YYEEEE. The CDR3 DNA reads TGTGCCAGCAGCCCTACCGGGACAGGGGGTAGAAAGACCCAGTACTTC. Amino acids: CASSPTGTGGRKTQYF.

The chain employs TRBV6-2 or TRBV6-3 and TRBJ1-1; D is possibly TRBD1 (5 bases). In germline, CDR1 is MNHEY, CDR2 SVGEGT. The CDR3 sequence is 14 residues long. V was clipped by 5 bases and J by 0 bases, with 10 bases between them. CDR3 sequence: CASSLGHLNTEAFF. CDR3 DNA sequence: TGTGCCAGCAGTCTTGGACATCTGAACACTGAAGCTTTCTTT.

This chain connects TRBV13 to TRBJ2-7, with 8 bases fitting TRBD1. CDR1 and CDR2 (germline): PRHDT, FYEKMQ (reference sequence). V dropped 4 bases and J dropped 6; count of bases not matched to a gene: 8. This CDR3 is 14 amino acids long. CDR3: CASSSELDRVEQYF. In nucleotides, the CDR3 is TGTGCCAGCAGCTCGGAACTGGACAGGGTCGAGCAGTACTTC.

The chain uses TRBV7-9 and TRBJ1-2; TRBD1 matches 7 bases. The CDR3 is 16 amino acids. Germline assignment: CDR1 SEHNR and CDR2 FQNEAQ (reference sequence). The junction had 17 bases not matched to a gene; V was cut back by 7 bases and J by 6 bases. CDR3 coding DNA: TGTGCCAGCACCTTCAGACAGGGTCCACCAAAGGATGGCTACACCTTC. It codes for CASTFRQGPPKDGYTF.

J is TRBJ2-7 and V is TRBV19; D may be TRBD2 (6 bases). V was clipped by 6 bases and J by 3 bases, with 12 bases between them. Germline CDR1 is LNHDA and CDR2 is SQIVND (reference sequence). This CDR3 is built from 13 residues. The CDR3 coding sequence is TGTGCCAGTAGCGGAGGGATCGGCTACGAGCAGTACTTC. Residues: CASSGGIGYEQYF.

The CDR3 DNA is TGTGCCAGCAGCCAAGGCGGGTATAGCAATCAGCCCCAGCATTTT. This translates into CASSQGGYSNQPQHF. The V gene is TRBV3-1 (or the pseudogene TRBV3-2), the J gene TRBJ1-5, with D hard to call. This CDR3 spans 15 amino acids. With 1 base removed from V and 0 bases from J, the gap between germline ends came to 7 bases. The germline V gene encodes CDR1 LGHDT and CDR2 YNNKEL (reference sequence).